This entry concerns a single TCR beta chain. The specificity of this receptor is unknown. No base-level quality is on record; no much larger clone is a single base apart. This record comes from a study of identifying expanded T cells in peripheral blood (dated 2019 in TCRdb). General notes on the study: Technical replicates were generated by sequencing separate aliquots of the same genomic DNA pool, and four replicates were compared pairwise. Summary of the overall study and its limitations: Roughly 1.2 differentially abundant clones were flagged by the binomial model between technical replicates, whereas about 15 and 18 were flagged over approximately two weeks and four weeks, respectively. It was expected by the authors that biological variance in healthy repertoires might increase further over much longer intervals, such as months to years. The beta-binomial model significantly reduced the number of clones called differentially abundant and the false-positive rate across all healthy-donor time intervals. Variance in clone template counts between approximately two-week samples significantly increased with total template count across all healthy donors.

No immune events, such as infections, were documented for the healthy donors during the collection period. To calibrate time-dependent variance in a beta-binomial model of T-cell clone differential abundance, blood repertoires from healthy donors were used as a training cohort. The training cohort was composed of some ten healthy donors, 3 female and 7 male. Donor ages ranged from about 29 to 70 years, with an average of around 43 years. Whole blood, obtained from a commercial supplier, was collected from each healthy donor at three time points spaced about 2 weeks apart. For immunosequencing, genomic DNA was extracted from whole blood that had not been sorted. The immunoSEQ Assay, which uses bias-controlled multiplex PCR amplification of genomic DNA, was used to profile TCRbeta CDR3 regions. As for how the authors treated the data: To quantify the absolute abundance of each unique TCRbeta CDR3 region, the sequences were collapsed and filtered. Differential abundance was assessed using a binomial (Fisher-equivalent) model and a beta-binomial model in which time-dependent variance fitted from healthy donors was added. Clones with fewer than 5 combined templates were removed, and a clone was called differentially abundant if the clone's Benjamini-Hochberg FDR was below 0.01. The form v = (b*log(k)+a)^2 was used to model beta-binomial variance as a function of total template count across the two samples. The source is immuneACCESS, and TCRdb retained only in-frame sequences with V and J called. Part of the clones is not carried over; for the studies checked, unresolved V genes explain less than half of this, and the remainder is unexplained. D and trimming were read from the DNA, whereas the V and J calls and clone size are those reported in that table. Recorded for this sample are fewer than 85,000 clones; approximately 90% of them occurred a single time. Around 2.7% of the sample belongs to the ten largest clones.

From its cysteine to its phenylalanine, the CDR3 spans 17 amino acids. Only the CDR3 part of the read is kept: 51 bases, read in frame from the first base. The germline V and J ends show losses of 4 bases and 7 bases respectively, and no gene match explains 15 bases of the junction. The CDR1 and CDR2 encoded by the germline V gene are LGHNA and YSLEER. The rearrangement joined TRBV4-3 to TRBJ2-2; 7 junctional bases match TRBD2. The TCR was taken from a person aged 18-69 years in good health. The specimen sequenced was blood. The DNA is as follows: TGCGCCAGCAGCCCCGTCCCGAGCGGGGAGCTTGGCGGGGAGCTGTTTTTT. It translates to CASSPVPSGELGGELFF.